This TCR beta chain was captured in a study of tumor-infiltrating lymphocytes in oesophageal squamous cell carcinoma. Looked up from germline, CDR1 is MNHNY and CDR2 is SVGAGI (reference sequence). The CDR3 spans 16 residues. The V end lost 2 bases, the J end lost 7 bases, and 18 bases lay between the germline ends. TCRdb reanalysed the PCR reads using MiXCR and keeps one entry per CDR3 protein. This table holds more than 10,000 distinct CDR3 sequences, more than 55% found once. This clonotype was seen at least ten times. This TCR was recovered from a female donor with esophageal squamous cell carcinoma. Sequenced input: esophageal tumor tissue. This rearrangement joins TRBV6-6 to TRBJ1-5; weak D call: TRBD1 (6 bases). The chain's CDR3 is CASSYAGWGRGQPQHF. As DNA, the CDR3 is TGTGCCAGCAGTTACGCCGGATGGGGGCGGGGGCAGCCCCAGCATTTT.